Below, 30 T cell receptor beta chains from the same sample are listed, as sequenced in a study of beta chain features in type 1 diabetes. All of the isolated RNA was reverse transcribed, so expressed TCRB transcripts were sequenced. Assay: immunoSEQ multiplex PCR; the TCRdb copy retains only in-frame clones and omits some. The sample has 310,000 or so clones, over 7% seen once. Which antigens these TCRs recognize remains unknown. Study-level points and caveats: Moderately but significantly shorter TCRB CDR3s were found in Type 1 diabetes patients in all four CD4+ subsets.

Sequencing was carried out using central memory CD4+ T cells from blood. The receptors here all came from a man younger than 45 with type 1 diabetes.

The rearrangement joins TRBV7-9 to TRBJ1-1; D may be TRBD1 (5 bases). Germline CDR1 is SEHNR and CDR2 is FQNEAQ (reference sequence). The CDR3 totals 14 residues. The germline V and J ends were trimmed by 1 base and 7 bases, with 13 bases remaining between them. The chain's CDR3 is CASSLEGQSDEAFF. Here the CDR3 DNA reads TGTGCCAGCAGCTTAGAGGGGCAGTCCGATGAAGCTTTCTTT. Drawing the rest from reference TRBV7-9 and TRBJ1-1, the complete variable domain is DTGVSQNPRHKITKRGQNVTFRCDPISEHNRLYWYRQTLGQGPEFLTYFQNEAQLEKSRLLSDRFSAERPKGSFSTLEIQRTEQGDSAMYLCASSLEGQSDEAFFGQGTRLTVV.

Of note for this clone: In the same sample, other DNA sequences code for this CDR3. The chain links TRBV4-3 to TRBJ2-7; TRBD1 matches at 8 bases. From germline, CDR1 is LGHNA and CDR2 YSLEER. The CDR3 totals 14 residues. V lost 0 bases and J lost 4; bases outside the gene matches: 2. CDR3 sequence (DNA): TGCGCCAGCAGCCAAGAGGACAGGGCATACGAGCAGTACTTC. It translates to CASSQEDRAYEQYF.

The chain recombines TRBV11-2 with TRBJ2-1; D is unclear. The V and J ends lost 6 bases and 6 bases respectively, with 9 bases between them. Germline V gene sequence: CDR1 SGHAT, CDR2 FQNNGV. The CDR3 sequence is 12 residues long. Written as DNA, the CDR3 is TGTGCCAGCAGGACCCTTAGCAATGAGCAGTTCTTC. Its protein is CASRTLSNEQFF. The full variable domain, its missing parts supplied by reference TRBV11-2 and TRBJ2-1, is EAGVAQSPRYKIIEKRQSVAFWCNPISGHATLYWYQQILGQGPKLLIQFQNNGVVDDSQLPKDRFSAERLKGVDSTLKIQPAKLEDSAVYLCASRTLSNEQFFGPGTRLTVL.

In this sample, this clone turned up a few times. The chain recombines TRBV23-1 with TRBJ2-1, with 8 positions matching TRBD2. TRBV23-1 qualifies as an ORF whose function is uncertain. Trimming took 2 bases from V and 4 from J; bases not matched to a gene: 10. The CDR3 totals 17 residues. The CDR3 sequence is CASSQIWLAGRYNEQFF. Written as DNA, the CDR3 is TGCGCCAGCAGTCAAATTTGGCTAGCGGGTCGTTACAATGAGCAGTTCTTC.

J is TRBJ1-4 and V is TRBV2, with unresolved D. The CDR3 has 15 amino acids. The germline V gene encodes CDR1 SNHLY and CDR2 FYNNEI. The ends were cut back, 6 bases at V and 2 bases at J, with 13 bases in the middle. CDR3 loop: CASRLTVATNEKLFF. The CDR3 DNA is TGTGCCAGCAGGTTGACCGTCGCGACTAATGAAAAACTGTTTTTT.

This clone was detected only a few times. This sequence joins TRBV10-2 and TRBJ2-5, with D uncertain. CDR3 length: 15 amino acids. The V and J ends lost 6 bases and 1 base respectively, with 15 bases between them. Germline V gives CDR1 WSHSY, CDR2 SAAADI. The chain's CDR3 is CASRFGAWAQETQYF. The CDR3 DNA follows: TGCGCCAGCAGGTTTGGTGCGTGGGCCCAAGAGACCCAGTACTTC.

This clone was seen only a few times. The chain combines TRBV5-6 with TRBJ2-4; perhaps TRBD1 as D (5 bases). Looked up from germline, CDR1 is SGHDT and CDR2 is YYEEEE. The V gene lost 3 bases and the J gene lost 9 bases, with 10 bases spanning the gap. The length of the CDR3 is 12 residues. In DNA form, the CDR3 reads TGTGCCAGCAGCTCCGGACAACTCATTCAGTACTTC. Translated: CASSSGQLIQYF.

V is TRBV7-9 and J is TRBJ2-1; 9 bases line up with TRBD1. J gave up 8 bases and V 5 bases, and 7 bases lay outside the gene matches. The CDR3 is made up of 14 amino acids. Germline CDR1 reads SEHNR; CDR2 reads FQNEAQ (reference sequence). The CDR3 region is CASSPDRGSDEQFF. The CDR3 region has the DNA TGTGCCAGCAGCCCGGACAGGGGTAGTGATGAGCAGTTCTTC.

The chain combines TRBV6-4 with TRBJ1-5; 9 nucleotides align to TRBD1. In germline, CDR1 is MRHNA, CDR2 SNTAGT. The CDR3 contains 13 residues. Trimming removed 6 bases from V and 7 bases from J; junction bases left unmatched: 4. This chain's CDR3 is CASSPDRGQPQHF. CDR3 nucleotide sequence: TGTGCCAGCAGCCCAGACAGGGGGCAGCCCCAGCATTTT.

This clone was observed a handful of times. The CDR3 nucleotides read TGTGCCAGCAGACTCGGCCAGGACACTGAAGCTTTCTTT. Protein sequence: CASRLGQDTEAFF. The chain is built from TRBV7-2 and TRBJ1-1; D unclear. Trimming cost V 6 bases and J 3 bases, with 11 bases left between them. Germline CDR1 is SGHTA and CDR2 is FQGNSA. This CDR3 is 13 amino acids long. The whole variable domain, remainder taken from reference TRBV7-2 and TRBJ1-1, is GAGVSQSPSNKVTEKGKDVELRCDPISGHTALYWYRQSLGQGLEFLIYFQGNSAPDKSGLPSDRFSAERTGGSVSTLTIQRTQQEDSAVYLCASRLGQDTEAFFGQGTRLTVV.

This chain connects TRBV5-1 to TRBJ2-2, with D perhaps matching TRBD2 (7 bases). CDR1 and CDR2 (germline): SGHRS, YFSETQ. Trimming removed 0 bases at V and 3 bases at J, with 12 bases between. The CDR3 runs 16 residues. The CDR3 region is CASSLAGGADTGELFF. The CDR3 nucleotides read TGCGCCAGCAGCTTGGCGGGGGGCGCGGACACCGGGGAGCTGTTTTTT.

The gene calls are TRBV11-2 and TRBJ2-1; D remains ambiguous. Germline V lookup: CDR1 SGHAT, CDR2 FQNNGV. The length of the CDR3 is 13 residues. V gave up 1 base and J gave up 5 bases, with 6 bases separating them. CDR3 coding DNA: TGTGCCAGCAGCTTAGCTACTAACAATGAGCAGTTCTTC. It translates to CASSLATNNEQFF.

The CDR3 sequence is CASSINLLYSPLHF. CDR3 coding DNA: TGTGCCAGTAGTATTAACCTTCTTTATTCACCCCTCCACTTT. This chain uses TRBV19 with TRBJ1-6; D unresolved. This CDR3 region has 14 residues. Germline CDR1 is LNHDA and CDR2 is SQIVND (reference sequence). Between the trimmed V and J ends, which lost 3 bases and 8 bases, there was a span of 11 bases.

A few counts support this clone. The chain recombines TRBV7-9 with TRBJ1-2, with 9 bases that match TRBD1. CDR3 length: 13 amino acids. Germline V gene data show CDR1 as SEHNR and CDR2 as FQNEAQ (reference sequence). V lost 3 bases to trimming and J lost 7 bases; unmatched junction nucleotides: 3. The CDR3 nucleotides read TGTGCCAGCAGCTTGGAACAGGGGGCTGGCTACACCTTC. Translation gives CASSLEQGAGYTF.

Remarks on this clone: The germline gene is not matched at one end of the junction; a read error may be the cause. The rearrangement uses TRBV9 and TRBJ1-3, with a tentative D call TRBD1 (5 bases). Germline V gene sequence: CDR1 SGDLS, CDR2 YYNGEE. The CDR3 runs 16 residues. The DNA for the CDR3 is TGTTCCAGCAGCAGAATTCAGGGTTCTTCTGGAAACACCATATATTTT. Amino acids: CSSSRIQGSSGNTIYF.

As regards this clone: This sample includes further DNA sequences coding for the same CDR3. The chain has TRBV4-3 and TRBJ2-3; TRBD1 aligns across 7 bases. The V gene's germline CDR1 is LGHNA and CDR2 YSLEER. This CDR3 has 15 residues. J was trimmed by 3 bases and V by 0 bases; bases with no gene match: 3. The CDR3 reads CASSQEGRGTDTQYF. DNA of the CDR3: TGCGCCAGCAGCCAAGAAGGCAGGGGGACAGATACGCAGTATTTT.

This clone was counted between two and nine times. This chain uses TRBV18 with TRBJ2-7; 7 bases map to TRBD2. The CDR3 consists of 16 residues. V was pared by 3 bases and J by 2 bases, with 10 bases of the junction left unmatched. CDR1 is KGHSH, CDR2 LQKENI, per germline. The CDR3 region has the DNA TGTGCCAGCTCACCCTTTAAGGCGGGGGTCACCTACGAGCAGTACTTC. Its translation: CASSPFKAGVTYEQYF.

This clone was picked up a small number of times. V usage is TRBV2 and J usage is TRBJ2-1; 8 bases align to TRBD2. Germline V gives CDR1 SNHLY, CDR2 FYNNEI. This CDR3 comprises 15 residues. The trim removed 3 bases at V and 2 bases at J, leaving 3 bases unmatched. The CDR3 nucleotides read TGTGCCAGCAGTGACAGCGGGGGAGCCTACAATGAGCAGTTCTTC. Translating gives CASSDSGGAYNEQFF.

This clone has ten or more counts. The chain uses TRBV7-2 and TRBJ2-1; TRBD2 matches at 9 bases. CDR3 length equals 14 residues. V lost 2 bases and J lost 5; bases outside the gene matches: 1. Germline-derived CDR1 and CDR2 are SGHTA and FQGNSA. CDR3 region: CASSLSSGDNEQFF. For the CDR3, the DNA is TGTGCCAGCAGCTTATCTAGCGGGGACAATGAGCAGTTCTTC.

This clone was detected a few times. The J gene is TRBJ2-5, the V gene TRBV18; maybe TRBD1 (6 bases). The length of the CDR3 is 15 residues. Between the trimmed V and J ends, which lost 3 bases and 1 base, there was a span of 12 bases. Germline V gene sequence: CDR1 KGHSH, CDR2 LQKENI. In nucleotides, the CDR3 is TGTGCCAGCTCACCGCAGGACAGTTTCCAAGAGACCCAGTACTTC. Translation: CASSPQDSFQETQYF.

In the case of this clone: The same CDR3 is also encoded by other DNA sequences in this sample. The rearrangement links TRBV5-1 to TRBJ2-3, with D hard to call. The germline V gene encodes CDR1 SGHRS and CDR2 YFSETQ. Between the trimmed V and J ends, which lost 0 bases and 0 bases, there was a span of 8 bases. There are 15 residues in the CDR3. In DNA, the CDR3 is TGCGCCAGCAGCTTGGGCGGCCCCAGCACAGATACGCAGTATTTT. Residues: CASSLGGPSTDTQYF. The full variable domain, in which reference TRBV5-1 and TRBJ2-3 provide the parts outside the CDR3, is KAGVTQTPRYLIKTRGQQVTLSCSPISGHRSVSWYQQTPGQGLQFLFEYFSETQRNKGNFPGRFSGRQFSNSRSEMNVSTLELGDSALYLCASSLGGPSTDTQYFGPGTRLTVL.

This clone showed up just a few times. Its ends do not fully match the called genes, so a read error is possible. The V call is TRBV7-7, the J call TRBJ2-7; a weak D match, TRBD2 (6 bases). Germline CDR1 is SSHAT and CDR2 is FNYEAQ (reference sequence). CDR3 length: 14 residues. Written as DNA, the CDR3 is TGTGCTAGCAGGACACTCGGGGGAAAGTACGAGCAGTACTTC. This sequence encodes CASRTLGGKYEQYF. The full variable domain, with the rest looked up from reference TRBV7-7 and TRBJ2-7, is GAGVSQSPRYKVTKRGQDVTLRCDPISSHATLYWYQQALGQGPEFLTYFNYEAQPDKSGLPSDRFSAERPEGSISTLTIQRTEQRDSAMYRCASRTLGGKYEQYFGPGTRLTVT.

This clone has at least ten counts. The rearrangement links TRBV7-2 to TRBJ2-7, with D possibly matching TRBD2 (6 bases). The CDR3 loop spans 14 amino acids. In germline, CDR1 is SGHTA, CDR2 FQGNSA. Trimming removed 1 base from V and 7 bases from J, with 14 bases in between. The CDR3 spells CASSLGLAAEEQYF. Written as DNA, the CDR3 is TGTGCCAGCAGCTTAGGGTTAGCGGCAGAGGAGCAGTACTTC. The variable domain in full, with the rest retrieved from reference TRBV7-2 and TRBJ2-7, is GAGVSQSPSNKVTEKGKDVELRCDPISGHTALYWYRQSLGQGLEFLIYFQGNSAPDKSGLPSDRFSAERTGGSVSTLTIQRTQQEDSAVYLCASSLGLAAEEQYFGPGTRLTVT.

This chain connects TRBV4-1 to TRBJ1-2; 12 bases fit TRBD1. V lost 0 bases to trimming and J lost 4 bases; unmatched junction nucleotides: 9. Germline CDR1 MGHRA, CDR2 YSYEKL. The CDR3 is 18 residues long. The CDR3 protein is CASSQDLGTGGGRYGYTF. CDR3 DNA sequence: TGCGCCAGCAGCCAAGATCTGGGGACAGGGGGCGGCCGCTATGGCTACACCTTC.

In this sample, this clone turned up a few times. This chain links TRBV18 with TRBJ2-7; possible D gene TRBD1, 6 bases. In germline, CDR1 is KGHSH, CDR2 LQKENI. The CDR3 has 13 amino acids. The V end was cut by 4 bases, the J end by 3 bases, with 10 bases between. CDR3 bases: TGTGCCAGCTCACAGGGACAACGCTACGAGCAGTACTTC. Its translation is CASSQGQRYEQYF.

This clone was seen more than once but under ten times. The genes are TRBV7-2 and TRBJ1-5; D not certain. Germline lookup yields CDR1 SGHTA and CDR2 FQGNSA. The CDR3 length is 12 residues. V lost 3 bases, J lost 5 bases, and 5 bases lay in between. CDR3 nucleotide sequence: TGTGCCAGCAGCTTGGTGGATCAGCCCCAGCATTTT. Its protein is CASSLVDQPQHF.

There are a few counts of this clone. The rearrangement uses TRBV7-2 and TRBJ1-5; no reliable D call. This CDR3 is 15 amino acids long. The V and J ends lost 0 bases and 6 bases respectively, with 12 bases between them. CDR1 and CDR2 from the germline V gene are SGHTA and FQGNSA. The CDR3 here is CASSLASRVGQPQHF. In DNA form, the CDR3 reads TGTGCCAGCAGCTTAGCGAGCCGGGTCGGTCAGCCCCAGCATTTT.

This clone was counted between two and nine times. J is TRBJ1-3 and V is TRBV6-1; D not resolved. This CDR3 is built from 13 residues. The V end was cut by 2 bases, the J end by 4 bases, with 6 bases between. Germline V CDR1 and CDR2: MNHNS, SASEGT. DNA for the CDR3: TGTGCCAGCAGTGAAATGCCCGGAAACACCATATATTTT. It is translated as CASSEMPGNTIYF.

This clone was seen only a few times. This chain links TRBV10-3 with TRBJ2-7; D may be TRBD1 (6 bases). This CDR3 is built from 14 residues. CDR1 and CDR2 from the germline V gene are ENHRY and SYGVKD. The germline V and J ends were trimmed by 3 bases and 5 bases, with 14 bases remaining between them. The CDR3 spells CAISDGQTRNEQYF. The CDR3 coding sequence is TGTGCCATCAGTGACGGACAGACGCGGAACGAGCAGTACTTC.

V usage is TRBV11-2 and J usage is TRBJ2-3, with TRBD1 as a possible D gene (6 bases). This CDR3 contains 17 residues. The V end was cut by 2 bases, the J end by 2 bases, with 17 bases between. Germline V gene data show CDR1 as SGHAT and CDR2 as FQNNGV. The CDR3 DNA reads TGTGCCAGCAGCTTACTTGGGGGCCTTTTTCCCACAGATACGCAGTATTTT. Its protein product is CASSLLGGLFPTDTQYF.